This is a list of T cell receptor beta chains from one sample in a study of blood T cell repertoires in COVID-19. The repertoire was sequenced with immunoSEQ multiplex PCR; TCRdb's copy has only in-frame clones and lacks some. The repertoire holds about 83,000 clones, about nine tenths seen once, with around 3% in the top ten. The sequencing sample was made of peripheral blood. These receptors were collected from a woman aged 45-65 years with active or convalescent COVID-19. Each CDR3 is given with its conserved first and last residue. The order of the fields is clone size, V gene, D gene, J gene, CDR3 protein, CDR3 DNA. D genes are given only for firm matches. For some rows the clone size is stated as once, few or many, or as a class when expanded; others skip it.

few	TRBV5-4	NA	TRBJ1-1	CASSGPKAPNTEAFF	TGTGCCAGCAGCGGGCCAAAGGCCCCGAACACTGAAGCTTTCTTT
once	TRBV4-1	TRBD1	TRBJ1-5	CASSPDRLNQPQHF	TGCGCCAGCAGCCCGGACAGGTTGAATCAGCCCCAGCATTTT
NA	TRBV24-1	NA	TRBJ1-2	CATSDFTGGGDGYTF	TGTGCCACCAGTGATTTTACCGGGGGTGGGGATGGCTACACCTTC
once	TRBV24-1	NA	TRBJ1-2	CATSDSNGFDGYTF	TGTGCCACCAGTGATTCTAACGGTTTTGATGGCTACACCTTC
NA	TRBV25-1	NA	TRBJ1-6	CASSDPGGGSPLHF	TGTGCCAGCAGTGATCCGGGAGGGGGATCACCCCTCCACTTT
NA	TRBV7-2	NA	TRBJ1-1	CASSQMTGNTEAFF	TGTGCCAGCAGCCAAATGACAGGGAACACTGAAGCTTTCTTT
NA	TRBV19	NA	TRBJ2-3	CASSITPSRATDTQYF	TGTGCCAGTAGTATAACTCCTTCGAGGGCGACAGATACGCAGTATTTT
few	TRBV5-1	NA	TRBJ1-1	CASSATTGIGTEAFF	TGCGCCAGCAGCGCAACAACAGGGATCGGCACTGAAGCTTTCTTT
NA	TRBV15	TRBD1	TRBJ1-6	CATSRDGTGDSPLHF	TGTGCCACCAGCAGAGATGGCACAGGGGATTCACCCCTCCACTTT
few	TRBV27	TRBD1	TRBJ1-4	CASRRQGNEKLFF	TGTGCCAGCAGACGACAGGGGAATGAAAAACTGTTTTTT
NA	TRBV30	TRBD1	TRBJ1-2	CAWSAGQGDGYTF	TGTGCCTGGAGTGCTGGACAGGGTGATGGCTACACCTTC
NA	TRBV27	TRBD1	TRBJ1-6	CASTLSGQINSPLHF	TGTGCCAGCACTCTCTCGGGACAGATTAATTCACCCCTCCACTTT
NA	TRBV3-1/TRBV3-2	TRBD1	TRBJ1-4	CASSHWDRDEKLFF	TGTGCCAGCAGCCACTGGGACAGGGATGAAAAACTGTTTTTT
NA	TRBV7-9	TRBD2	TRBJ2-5	CASSPSSGRETQYF	TGTGCCAGCAGCCCCTCTAGCGGGAGGGAGACCCAGTACTTC
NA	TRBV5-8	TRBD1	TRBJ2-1	CASSLGQGVLYNEQFF	TGTGCCAGCAGCCTAGGGCAGGGGGTCCTCTACAATGAGCAGTTCTTC
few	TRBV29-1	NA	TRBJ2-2	CSVCSFPNTGELFF	TGCAGCGTTTGCAGTTTTCCGAACACCGGGGAGCTGTTTTTT
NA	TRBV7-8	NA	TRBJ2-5	CASSLGGLKETQYF	TGTGCCAGCAGCTTGGGTGGACTGAAAGAGACCCAGTACTTC
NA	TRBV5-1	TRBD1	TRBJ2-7	CASRASGGNYHEQYF	TGCGCCAGCAGGGCGTCAGGGGGCAATTACCACGAGCAGTACTTC
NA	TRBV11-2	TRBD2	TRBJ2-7	CASSPSGGRWEQYF	TGTGCCAGCTCCCCTAGCGGGGGAAGATGGGAGCAGTACTTC
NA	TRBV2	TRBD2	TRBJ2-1	CASSEAFGTRGGAIGEQFF	TGTGCCAGCAGTGAAGCCTTCGGAACTCGGGGGGGCGCCATTGGTGAGCAGTTCTTC
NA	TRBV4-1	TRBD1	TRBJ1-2	CASSQERTGANYGYTF	TGCGCCAGCAGCCAAGAACGGACAGGGGCTAACTATGGCTACACCTTC
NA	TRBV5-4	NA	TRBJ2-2	CASSLAVYTGELFF	TGTGCCAGCAGCTTGGCGGTTTACACCGGGGAGCTGTTTTTT
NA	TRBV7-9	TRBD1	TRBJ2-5	CASSTGGDETQYF	TGTGCCAGCAGCACAGGGGGCGATGAGACCCAGTACTTC
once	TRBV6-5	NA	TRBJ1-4	CASGRVGRGEKLFF	TGTGCCAGCGGACGGGTTGGGAGAGGAGAAAAACTGTTTTTT
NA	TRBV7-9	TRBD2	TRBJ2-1	CASSLKAGGPFNEQFF	TGTGCCAGCAGCTTAAAGGCGGGGGGGCCTTTCAATGAGCAGTTCTTC
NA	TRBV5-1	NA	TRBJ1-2	CASSPGNSESGYTF	TGCGCCAGCAGCCCGGGAAATTCGGAGAGTGGCTACACCTTC
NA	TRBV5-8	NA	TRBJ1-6	CASSLGQGGSPLHF	TGTGCCAGCAGCTTGGGTCAGGGAGGATCACCCCTCCACTTT
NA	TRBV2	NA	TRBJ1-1	CASRIGQSSTEAFF	TGTGCCAGCAGGATTGGACAGTCCAGCACTGAAGCTTTCTTT
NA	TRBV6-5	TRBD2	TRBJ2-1	CASSLGGRSEQFF	TGTGCCAGCAGCCTGGGAGGGCGGAGTGAGCAGTTCTTC
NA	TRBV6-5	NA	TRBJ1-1	CASSYFLTVNTEAFF	TGTGCCAGCAGTTACTTTTTGACAGTAAACACTGAAGCTTTCTTT
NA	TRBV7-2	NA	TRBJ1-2	CASRDTRNANYGYTF	TGTGCCAGCAGGGATACCAGGAACGCTAACTATGGCTACACCTTC
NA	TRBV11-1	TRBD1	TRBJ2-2	CASSPRGQSGELFF	TGTGCCAGCAGTCCCAGGGGGCAAAGCGGGGAGCTGTTTTTT
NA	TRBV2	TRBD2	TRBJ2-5	CASTRGLAGVSETQYF	TGTGCCAGCACCAGGGGACTAGCGGGGGTTTCGGAGACCCAGTACTTC
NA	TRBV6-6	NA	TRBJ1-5	CASSLGRVGNQPQHF	TGTGCCAGCAGCCTGGGGCGTGTGGGCAATCAGCCCCAGCATTTT
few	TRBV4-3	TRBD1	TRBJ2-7	CASSPGQGGDPQYF	TGCGCCAGCAGCCCGGGACAGGGTGGAGATCCGCAGTACTTC
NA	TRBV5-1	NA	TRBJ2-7	CASSLATRQVSYEQYF	TGCGCCAGCAGCTTGGCTACGAGACAGGTCTCCTACGAGCAGTACTTC
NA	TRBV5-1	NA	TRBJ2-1	CASSFTAEDEQFF	TGCGCCAGCAGCTTCACAGCAGAAGACGAGCAGTTCTTC